A selection of T cell receptor beta chains follows, all from one sample in a study of identical twins. Using its own MiXCR run on the 5' RACE reads, TCRdb lists one record per CDR3 protein. The repertoire holds under 300,000 distinct CDR3 sequences, about 8% seen once, with 3% in the top ten. This sample was shared with a second study, whose subject was yellow fever vaccine responses in identical twins.

Specimen: CD8+ T cells sorted from blood. These receptors were taken from a woman between 18 and 30 years old in good health. CDR3s include the opening cysteine and the closing phenylalanine or tryptophan. D genes are given only for firm matches. A clone size is listed for some rows: how often the clone was seen (once, few, many), or a class if it is expanded.

CDR3 protein	CDR3 DNA	clone size	V gene	D gene	J gene
CSVASRNQETQYF	TGCAGCGTTGCTTCCCGTAACCAAGAGACCCAGTACTTC	many	TRBV29-1	.	TRBJ2-5
CASSYPPKETQYF	TGTGCCAGCAGTTACCCTCCAAAAGAGACCCAGTACTTC	.	TRBV6-5	.	TRBJ2-5
CSVVPGGETQYF	TGCAGCGTTGTCCCGGGAGGGGAGACCCAGTACTTC	many	TRBV29-1	TRBD2	TRBJ2-5
CASSLSQQGWTEAFF	TGTGCCAGCAGTTTATCGCAACAGGGGTGGACTGAAGCTTTCTTT	few	TRBV27	TRBD1	TRBJ1-1
CSAREGGGPLNQPQHF	TGCAGTGCTAGAGAAGGGGGAGGGCCCCTCAATCAGCCCCAGCATTTT	.	TRBV20-1	.	TRBJ1-5
CASSMWESSYEQYF	TGTGCCAGTAGTATGTGGGAAAGCTCCTACGAGCAGTACTTC	.	TRBV19	.	TRBJ2-7
CASSFQGYNEQFF	TGTGCCAGCAGCTTCCAGGGATACAATGAGCAGTTCTTC	many	TRBV7-9	.	TRBJ2-1
CASSPEGAGYEQYF	TGCGCCAGCAGCCCGGAGGGGGCGGGGTACGAGCAGTACTTC	.	TRBV5-1	.	TRBJ2-7
CASTPGQGLSDYGYTF	TGTGCCAGCACACCGGGACAGGGGCTTTCCGACTATGGCTACACCTTC	.	TRBV25-1	TRBD1	TRBJ1-2
CAILRTGPTSSGANVLTF	TGTGCCATCCTGAGGACAGGGCCAACTAGCTCTGGGGCCAACGTCCTGACTTTC	few	TRBV10-3	TRBD1	TRBJ2-6
CASSQVPSGGANTGELFF	TGTGCCAGCAGCCAAGTACCCAGCGGGGGTGCGAACACCGGGGAGCTGTTTTTT	many	TRBV3-1	TRBD2	TRBJ2-2
CASSPHQGAGDTQYF	TGTGCCAGCAGCCCACACCAGGGGGCCGGGGATACGCAGTATTTT	few	TRBV7-9	TRBD1	TRBJ2-3
CASSVQTQETQYF	TGTGCCAGCAGCGTACAGACCCAAGAGACCCAGTACTTC	many	TRBV7-9	.	TRBJ2-5
CASSQDIGTGAYNEQFF	TGCGCCAGCAGCCAAGATATTGGGACAGGGGCCTACAATGAGCAGTTCTTC	.	TRBV4-3	TRBD1	TRBJ2-1
CASSLAGGRYEQYF	TGTGCCAGCAGCTTAGCGGGGGGGCGGTACGAGCAGTACTTC	.	TRBV7-8	.	TRBJ2-7